This T cell receptor beta chain was sequenced for a study of Ad26.COV2.S vaccination and SARS-CoV-2 variants. Study information: Ad26.COV2.S was injected intramuscularly once or twice, 56 days apart.

The V gene lost 9 bases and the J gene lost 6 bases, with 2 bases spanning the gap. Germline CDR1 is KGHDR and CDR2 is SFDVKD. The CDR3 totals 8 residues. Clones were read by immunoSEQ multiplex PCR, and TCRdb kept only the in-frame ones, dropping some. The data show about 350,000 clones, about 87% seen once. With respect to this clone: Its antigen is currently unknown.

Study-level results: Reported post-vaccination CD8+ and CD4+ T cell responses to spike showed substantial breadth.

Treatment reported: some 19 received Ad26.COV2.S at low or high dose, single or two shots; 5 received placebo; per-sample allocation not given. All samples were drawn on day 63, counting from the first vaccine or placebo injection. An adult donor aged 18-55 years was enrolled in Boston. V usage is TRBV24-1 and J usage is TRBJ2-7; D is ambiguous. The starting material was peripheral blood, obtained in a trial of Ad26.COV2.S vaccine versus placebo. This TCR derives from a person between 18 and 60 years old who received the Ad26.COV2.S COVID-19 vaccine or a placebo. CDR3 sequence reads: CATPEQYF. Written as DNA, the CDR3 is TGTGCCACCCCCGAGCAGTACTTC.